This T cell receptor beta chain was observed in a study of high-grade serous ovarian cancer treatment subgroups. This clone was counted a single time. Sequenced by immunoSEQ multiplex PCR; TCRdb stores in-frame clones only, minus some. This table holds about 16,000 clones, approximately 76% found once. Tumor tissue was taken before any definitive surgery or chemotherapy was given. V lost 6 bases and J 5 bases, leaving 10 bases between the germline ends. CDR3 size: 11 residues. Germline CDR1 reads DFQATT; CDR2 reads SNEGSKA (reference sequence). The chain couples TRBV20-1 to TRBJ2-5; D gene uncertain. Sequencing was done on a sample of tumor tissue. The receptor's source is a human donor with high-grade serous ovarian cancer. The CDR3 nucleotides are TGCAGTGCCCAGCGTTCGGAGACCCAGTACTTC. Its protein is CSAQRSETQYF.